This entry concerns a single T cell receptor beta chain. Its target is unknown. Germline CDR1 is MNHNY and CDR2 is SVGAGI (reference sequence). The ends lost 5 bases at V and 1 base at J; junction bases unmatched: 9. The CDR3 covers 16 residues. Donors were healthy Caucasian individuals from Russia aged roughly 6 to 90. The authors ran a second PCR of 7 to 11 cycles using a sample-barcoded 5' primer and a J-beta primer mix. TCRdb reprocessed the 5' RACE reads via MiXCR and lists one record per CDR3 protein. Of hundreds of thousands of distinct CDR3 sequences detected, under 40% appear once; the ten largest clones hold over 10%. The record originates from a study of blood T cells in healthy people across ages. General observations from the study: CMV status of donors was unknown, possibly confounding expanded clonotype changes. A roughly linear fall in TCR beta diversity per million T cells was seen with increasing age. Conclusively comparing naive with antigen-experienced cells was impossible with unsorted PBMCs.

The rearrangement uses TRBV6-6 and TRBJ1-2; TRBD1 agrees at 8 bases. This clonotype was sampled from a man younger than 35 in good health. Sequenced material: blood. The CDR3 loop is CASSPLSGGFNYGYTF. The CDR3 coding sequence is TGTGCCAGCAGTCCCTTGTCAGGGGGCTTTAACTATGGCTACACCTTC.